This record concerns one T cell receptor beta chain sequence. Its specificity is unknown. Germline V lookup: CDR1 LNHDA, CDR2 SQIVND (reference sequence). V was clipped by 1 base and J by 7 bases, with 10 bases between them. The CDR3 totals 13 residues. The entry originates in a study of OX40 agonist ivuxolimab in advanced cancers. Study-wide findings and caveats: Blood T cells, both CD4+ and CD8+, expanded clonally by week 6 at 0.1 to 3.0 mg/kg.

TCRdb's table, derived via immunoSEQ multiplex PCR, lists solely in-frame clones and lacks some. The table includes approximately 70,000 clones, 82% detected once. The sample in question was CD4+ or CD8+ T cells sorted from blood, obtained in a trial of the OX40 agonist ivuxolimab. The chain recombines TRBV19 with TRBJ1-1, with D possibly being TRBD1 (5 bases). The TCR originated in an adult with an advanced solid tumor such as melanoma, head and neck, liver or kidney cancer. CDR3 protein: CASSIGSGLEAFF. The CDR3 coding sequence is TGTGCCAGTAGTATAGGTTCAGGGCTTGAAGCTTTCTTT.